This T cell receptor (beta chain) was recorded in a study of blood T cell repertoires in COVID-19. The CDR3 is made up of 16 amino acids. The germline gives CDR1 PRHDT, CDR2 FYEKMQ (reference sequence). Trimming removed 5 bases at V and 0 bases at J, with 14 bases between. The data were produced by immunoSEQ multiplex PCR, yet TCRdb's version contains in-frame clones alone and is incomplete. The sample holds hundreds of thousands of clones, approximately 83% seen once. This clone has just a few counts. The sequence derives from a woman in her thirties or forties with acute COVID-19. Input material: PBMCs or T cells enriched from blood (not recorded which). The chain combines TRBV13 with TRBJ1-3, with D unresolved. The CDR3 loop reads CASSTMAADSGNTIYF. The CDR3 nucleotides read TGTGCCAGCAGCACGATGGCAGCGGACTCTGGAAACACCATATATTTT.